This T cell receptor beta chain was obtained from a study of CD8 T cells in ankylosing spondylitis. Findings and caveats of the study: Characteristic, it appeared, of ankylosing spondylitis blood was a TCR beta motif of fewer than 10 highly homologous variants.

CDR1 and CDR2 from the germline V gene are SGHAT and FQDESV (reference sequence). The V gene end was trimmed by 5 bases and the J gene end by 1 base; junction bases not matched to a gene: 11. There are 18 residues in the CDR3. About this clonotype: Antigen: not known.

TCRdb recomputed calls from the 5' RACE reads with MiXCR, one row per CDR3 protein. This sample has fewer than 500,000 distinct CDR3 sequences, with about 25% found just once. The chain links TRBV11-1 to TRBJ2-6; 7 positions match TRBD1. Material for sequencing was blood, either unsorted or a sorted T cell fraction (not recorded which). This receptor was obtained from a male donor with ankylosing spondylitis. CDR3 sequence reads: CASSDYRGRSSGANVLTF. DNA for the CDR3: TGTGCCAGCAGCGATTACAGGGGAAGGTCTTCTGGGGCCAACGTCCTGACTTTC.